Below are 23 T cell receptor beta chains sequenced from a single sample in a study of OX40 agonist ivuxolimab in advanced cancers. The method behind the library was the immunoSEQ multiplex PCR assay. Imported from immuneACCESS, the table was reduced by TCRdb to in-frame sequences with V and J called. These copies leave out some clones; in studies compared against another copy, an unresolved V gene accounts for under half, and the cause of the remainder is not known. The sample records about 44,000 clones, around 85% of which are singletons. 0.38% of the sample is taken by the ten largest. This sample comprised CD4+ or CD8+ T cells sorted from blood, obtained in a trial of the OX40 agonist ivuxolimab. The receptors stem from an adult with an advanced solid tumor such as melanoma, head and neck, liver or kidney cancer.

V is TRBV7-2 and J is TRBJ2-1; D tentatively reads TRBD1 or TRBD2 (5 bases each). This CDR3 has 14 amino acids. Trimming shortened V by 1 base and J by 9 bases, and 13 bases separated the two germline ends. In germline, CDR1 is SGHTA, CDR2 FQGNSA. The CDR3 loop is CASSLGDGHGEQFF. CDR3 sequence (DNA): TGTGCCAGCAGCTTAGGGGACGGACATGGTGAGCAGTTCTTC.

The chain couples TRBV30 to TRBJ1-1; D remains ambiguous. CDR3 length: 12 residues. Germline CDR1 is GTSNPN and CDR2 is SVGIG (reference sequence). V dropped 4 bases and J dropped 4 bases, with 10 bases sitting between them. The CDR3 protein is CAWIGFGTEAFF. DNA of the CDR3: TGTGCCTGGATCGGGTTTGGCACTGAAGCTTTCTTT.

This chain connects TRBV18 to TRBJ2-7; D uncertain. The CDR3 loop spans 15 amino acids. V was cut by 3 bases and J by 1 base, with 13 bases left in between. Germline-derived CDR1 and CDR2 are KGHSH and LQKENI. The CDR3 region has the DNA TGTGCCAGCTCACCTCCCGGAAGTACATCCTACGAGCAGTACTTC. This gives the protein CASSPPGSTSYEQYF.

This clone was seen a single time. This rearrangement joins TRBV5-6 to TRBJ2-5; 8 bases fit TRBD1. The CDR3 runs 16 residues. Unmatched junction bases numbered 10, after V lost 3 bases and J lost 3 bases. CDR1 SGHDT and CDR2 YYEEEE come from the germline V gene. CDR3 DNA sequence: TGTGCCAGCAGCTCAATGCAGACAGGGGTAAAAGAGACCCAGTACTTC. Its protein product is CASSSMQTGVKETQYF. The full variable domain, completed using reference TRBV5-6 and TRBJ2-5, is DAGVTQSPTHLIKTRGQQVTLRCSPKSGHDTVSWYQQALGQGPQFIFQYYEEEERQRGNFPDRFSGHQFPNYSSELNVNALLLGDSALYLCASSSMQTGVKETQYFGPGTRLLVL.

The V gene is TRBV5-1, the J gene TRBJ1-2, with TRBD1 identical over 8 bases. J was trimmed by 5 bases and V by 0 bases; bases with no gene match: 9. This CDR3 region has 16 residues. Germline CDR1 and CDR2: SGHRS and YFSETQ. The CDR3 bases are TGCGCCAGCAGCTTGGGGACAGGGACCCGGGAGTATGGCTACACCTTC. Translated: CASSLGTGTREYGYTF.

This rearrangement joins TRBV6-5 to TRBJ1-1; D gene ambiguous. This CDR3 contains 13 residues. CDR1 is MNHEY, CDR2 SVGAGI, per germline. The ends were cut back, 7 bases at V and 0 bases at J, with 9 bases in the middle. CDR3: CASNTNMNTEAFF. CDR3 sequence (DNA): TGTGCCAGCAACACAAACATGAACACTGAAGCTTTCTTT.

This clone was picked up a small number of times. CDR3 sequence reads: CASSEGSYNSPLHF. The CDR3 nucleotides are TGTGCCAGCTCAGAAGGATCCTATAATTCACCCCTCCACTTT. This rearrangement joins TRBV18 to TRBJ1-6; D remains unclear. This CDR3 has 14 residues. Germline V gives CDR1 KGHSH, CDR2 LQKENI. V was pared by 5 bases and J by 1 base, with 6 bases between.

The chain links TRBV6-1 to TRBJ2-1, with TRBD2 identical over 13 bases. Germline CDR1 reads MNHNS; CDR2 reads SASEGT. The CDR3 has 16 amino acids. V dropped 4 bases and J dropped 6; count of bases not matched to a gene: 6. CDR3 in amino acids: CASSVTGTSGVNEQFF. CDR3 DNA: TGTGCCAGCAGTGTCACCGGGACTAGCGGGGTCAATGAGCAGTTCTTC.

This chain links TRBV18 with TRBJ1-2, with 7 bases that match TRBD1. Trimming at V came to 2 bases and at J to 4 bases, leaving 4 bases not matched to a gene. The CDR3 spans 14 residues. The germline gives CDR1 KGHSH, CDR2 LQKENI. The CDR3 coding sequence is TGTGCCAGCTCACCAACCCAGGGGGGCTATGGCTACACCTTC. It translates to CASSPTQGGYGYTF.

The CDR3 protein is CASRMVGETDNTIYF. The CDR3 region has the DNA TGTGCCAGCAGGATGGTGGGAGAAACAGACAACACCATATATTTT. The chain combines TRBV6-1 with TRBJ1-3, with D hard to call. Germline lookup yields CDR1 MNHNS and CDR2 SASEGT. V was shortened by 6 bases and J by 7 bases, with 19 bases between the two germline ends. The CDR3 has 15 residues.

V is TRBV10-3 and J is TRBJ1-2; D might be TRBD1 (5 bases). With 0 bases removed from V and 0 bases from J, the gap between germline ends came to 11 bases. This CDR3 contains 16 residues. From germline, CDR1 is ENHRY and CDR2 SYGVKD. In DNA form, the CDR3 reads TGTGCCATCAGTGAGTCGATGACAGAAGCTAACTATGGCTACACCTTC. This gives the protein CAISESMTEANYGYTF.

The rearrangement joins TRBV5-1 to TRBJ2-7; 12 bases agree with TRBD2. Germline CDR1 reads SGHRS; CDR2 reads YFSETQ. This CDR3 comprises 14 residues. The V segment lost 5 bases and the J segment 0 bases; nucleotides outside the gene matches: 0. CDR3 sequence reads: CASRTSGSSYEQYF. In DNA, the CDR3 is TGCGCCAGCAGGACTAGCGGGAGCTCCTACGAGCAGTACTTC.

The V gene is TRBV7-9, the J gene TRBJ2-5; the D is unclear. The CDR3 is 12 residues long. Trimming stripped 3 bases from V and 5 bases from J, with 7 bases between. CDR1 is SEHNR, CDR2 FQNEAQ, per germline (reference sequence). CDR3 in amino acids: CASSFAAETQYF. The CDR3 nucleotides read TGTGCCAGCAGCTTCGCGGCGGAGACCCAGTACTTC.

The chain combines TRBV28 with TRBJ1-5; no clear D. The CDR3 covers 13 residues. Germline CDR1 MDHEN, CDR2 SYDVKM. V was trimmed by 5 bases and J by 7 bases, leaving 12 bases between them. CDR3 DNA sequence: TGTGCCAGCAGTCCAGGCCGCGGGCAGCCCCAGCATTTT. It codes for CASSPGRGQPQHF.

The chain recombines TRBV6-5 with TRBJ2-3, with D tentatively TRBD1 (5 bases). The CDR3 is made up of 15 amino acids. Germline V lookup: CDR1 MNHEY, CDR2 SVGAGI. Trimming cost V 4 bases and J 1 base, with 12 bases left between them. This chain's CDR3 is CASSSPGSGTDTQYF. The CDR3 DNA is TGTGCCAGCAGTTCCCCAGGGTCGGGCACAGATACGCAGTATTTT.

CDR3: CAIRRGSSDTGELFF. CDR3 DNA sequence: TGTGCCATCAGGCGTGGGTCGTCCGACACCGGGGAGCTGTTTTTT. The chain is built from TRBV10-3 and TRBJ2-2; no reliable D call. This CDR3 is 15 amino acids long. Looked up from germline, CDR1 is ENHRY and CDR2 is SYGVKD. Trimming pared 6 bases from V and 3 bases from J, leaving 14 bases between.

The chain carries TRBV10-3 and TRBJ1-2, with D perhaps matching TRBD1 (5 bases). Looked up from germline, CDR1 is ENHRY and CDR2 is SYGVKD. This CDR3 is built from 12 residues. V was shortened by 3 bases and J by 8 bases, with 10 bases between the two germline ends. CDR3 protein: CAISDRVQGYTF. The DNA for the CDR3 is TGTGCCATCAGTGACAGGGTCCAAGGCTACACCTTC.

The V call is TRBV28, the J call TRBJ2-3; D remains unclear. Germline CDR1 is MDHEN and CDR2 is SYDVKM. The V end lost 5 bases, the J end lost 8 bases, and 11 bases lay between the germline ends. The CDR3 contains 12 residues. Written as DNA, the CDR3 is TGTGCCAGCAGTCCCCGGATTGGTACGCAGTATTTT. Translated: CASSPRIGTQYF.

The chain combines TRBV9 with TRBJ2-2; 9 nucleotides align to TRBD2. Germline trimming cut 4 bases from V and 4 bases from J; bases unmatched to any gene: 11. This CDR3 has 17 amino acids. Germline V gives CDR1 SGDLS, CDR2 YYNGEE. DNA of the CDR3: TGTGCCAGCAGCTGGGCTAGCGGGGCCGGCATCACCGGGGAGCTGTTTTTT. Translated: CASSWASGAGITGELFF.

V and J are TRBV18 and TRBJ2-4; D ambiguous. The CDR3 extends over 14 amino acids. V was cut by 2 bases and J by 10 bases, with 15 bases left in between. CDR1 and CDR2 (germline): KGHSH, LQKENI. The chain's CDR3 is CASSPEVTVGIQYF. In DNA, the CDR3 is TGTGCCAGCTCACCAGAAGTCACAGTTGGGATTCAGTACTTC. The full variable domain, its missing parts supplied by reference TRBV18 and TRBJ2-4, is NAGVMQNPRHLVRRRGQEARLRCSPMKGHSHVYWYRQLPEEGLKFMVYLQKENIIDESGMPKERFSAEFPKEGPSILRIQQVVRGDSAAYFCASSPEVTVGIQYFGAGTRLSVL.

V usage is TRBV14 and J usage is TRBJ1-3; D possibly corresponds to TRBD1 (6 bases). CDR3 length: 14 amino acids. Trimming shortened V by 6 bases and J by 4 bases, and 13 bases separated the two germline ends. Germline V gene data show CDR1 as SGHDN and CDR2 as FVKESK. The CDR3 nucleotides are TGTGCCAGCAGACAACTAGGGACAGGAAACACCATATATTTT. It translates to CASRQLGTGNTIYF. The full variable domain, completed using reference TRBV14 and TRBJ1-3, is EAGVTQFPSHSVIEKGQTVTLRCDPISGHDNLYWYRRVMGKEIKFLLHFVKESKQDESGMPNNRFLAERTGGTYSTLKVQPAELEDSGVYFCASRQLGTGNTIYFGEGSWLTVV.

The chain's CDR3 is CASSPRARDSSYNEQFF. Written as DNA, the CDR3 is TGTGCCAGCAGTCCTCGGGCCCGGGACAGCTCCTACAATGAGCAGTTCTTC. This rearrangement joins TRBV7-9 to TRBJ2-1; the match to TRBD1 covers 7 bases. CDR1 and CDR2 (germline): SEHNR, FQNEAQ (reference sequence). J gave up 0 bases and V 6 bases, and 11 bases lay outside the gene matches. The CDR3 has 17 amino acids.

The chain joins TRBV11-2 to TRBJ2-1, with unresolved D. CDR3 length: 13 residues. Deletions cut 0 bases from V and 6 bases from J, with 6 bases between. Germline assignment: CDR1 SGHAT and CDR2 FQNNGV. The DNA of the CDR3 is TGTGCCAGCAGCTTAGATCTTCCCAATGAGCAGTTCTTC. Translated, it gives CASSLDLPNEQFF.